What follows are 11 T cell receptor beta chains derived from one specimen sequenced in a study of PD-1 blockade in classical Hodgkin lymphoma. Some clones are missing from TCRdb's copy, which holds only in-frame ones; the method was immunoSEQ multiplex PCR. Here the sample spans roughly 140,000 clones, around 84% being singletons. After autologous stem cell transplantation all patients relapsed, and prior brentuximab vedotin exposure differed between cohorts. Sequencing was performed on peripheral blood mononuclear cells (PBMCs), taken before the second cycle of nivolumab. All receptors come from a human donor with classical Hodgkin lymphoma.

This chain uses TRBV2 with TRBJ1-5, with D tentatively TRBD1 (5 bases). CDR3 size: 16 residues. Germline lookup yields CDR1 SNHLY and CDR2 FYNNEI. Deletions cut 5 bases from V and 2 bases from J, with 16 bases between. CDR3 sequence (DNA): TGTGCCAGCAGTCGGAGGGGTGTGTGGGGCAATCAGCCCCAGCATTTT. It translates to CASSRRGVWGNQPQHF.

With respect to this clone: Additional DNA sequences in this sample encode the identical CDR3. The rearrangement links TRBV5-1 to TRBJ1-2; D is unresolved. Between the trimmed V and J ends, which lost 2 bases and 2 bases, there was a span of 7 bases. The length of the CDR3 is 13 residues. Per germline, CDR1 SGHRS and CDR2 YFSETQ. As DNA, the CDR3 is TGCGCCAGCAGCTTTGGCGTCAACTATGGCTACACCTTC. As protein: CASSFGVNYGYTF.

This clone appeared a few times. This chain joins TRBV6-1 and TRBJ2-5, with D perhaps TRBD1 (6 bases). Trimming stripped 2 bases from V and 5 bases from J, with 18 bases between. CDR3 length: 16 residues. Germline V lookup: CDR1 MNHNS, CDR2 SASEGT. CDR3 in amino acids: CASSERMGARYETQYF. CDR3 sequence (DNA): TGTGCCAGCAGTGAAAGGATGGGGGCCAGGTACGAGACCCAGTACTTC.

The chain couples TRBV6-5 to TRBJ1-2; D is undetermined. V was shortened by 3 bases and J by 4 bases, with 15 bases between the two germline ends. Germline CDR1 and CDR2: MNHEY and SVGAGI. The CDR3 is 15 amino acids. CDR3 DNA sequence: TGTGCCAGCAGTTATAAGGGCAGCCCCGCCTATGGCTACACCTTC. Residues: CASSYKGSPAYGYTF.

The chain combines TRBV7-3 with TRBJ1-5; 8 bases map to TRBD1. Germline V gene sequence: CDR1 SGHTA, CDR2 FQGTGA. V was pared by 7 bases and J by 8 bases, with 10 bases of the junction left unmatched. The CDR3 spans 14 residues. The CDR3 loop is CASNHDRGGKPQHF. The CDR3 bases are TGTGCCAGCAACCACGACAGGGGAGGAAAGCCCCAGCATTTT. Full variable domain (rest looked up from reference TRBV7-3 and TRBJ1-5): GAGVSQTPSNKVTEKGKYVELRCDPISGHTALYWYRQSLGQGPEFLIYFQGTGAADDSGLPNDRFFAVRPEGSVSTLKIQRTERGDSAVYLCASNHDRGGKPQHFGDGTRLSIL.

V and J are TRBV7-8 and TRBJ1-2, with 10 bases identical to TRBD1. This CDR3 is built from 15 residues. V gave up 0 bases and J gave up 3 bases; unmatched junction bases: 1. From germline, CDR1 is SGHVS and CDR2 FQNEAQ. The CDR3 is CASSLATGGYYGYTF. The DNA of the CDR3 is TGTGCCAGCAGCTTAGCGACAGGGGGCTACTATGGCTACACCTTC.

The table lists this clone with many counts. The rearrangement joins TRBV6-5 to TRBJ1-5; 7 nucleotides agree with TRBD1. The CDR3 contains 14 residues. Germline V lookup: CDR1 MNHEY, CDR2 SVGAGI. After removal of 0 bases from V and 6 bases from J, the junction contained 2 bases not matched to a gene. The CDR3, as DNA: TGTGCCAGCAGTTACTCGGCAGGGGGTCAGCCCCAGCATTTT. Amino acid sequence: CASSYSAGGQPQHF.

This chain links TRBV9 with TRBJ2-5, with 10 bases that match TRBD2. V lost 2 bases, J lost 5 bases, and 12 bases stayed unmatched. The germline V gene encodes CDR1 SGDLS and CDR2 YYNGEE. CDR3 length: 17 residues. The CDR3 spells CASSVSGGPLLWETQYF. CDR3 DNA sequence: TGTGCCAGCAGCGTTAGCGGGGGGCCCCTATTATGGGAGACCCAGTACTTC.

The rearrangement links TRBV5-1 to TRBJ1-6; the D gene is possibly TRBD1 (5 bases). Trimming left V 0 bases short and J 1 base short, with 5 bases between. Germline lookup yields CDR1 SGHRS and CDR2 YFSETQ. The CDR3 is made up of 15 amino acids. The DNA for the CDR3 is TGCGCCAGCAGCTTGGACAGGTCCTATAATTCACCCCTCCACTTT. This encodes CASSLDRSYNSPLHF.

The chain joins TRBV18 to TRBJ2-7; D uncertain. This CDR3 has 11 residues. Germline loops: CDR1 KGHSH, CDR2 LQKENI. V shed 3 bases and J shed 4 bases, with 4 bases lying between them. Here the CDR3 reads CASSPGYEQYF. CDR3 nucleotide sequence: TGTGCCAGCTCACCGGGATACGAGCAGTACTTC.

The chain couples TRBV28 to TRBJ1-1; D perhaps matches TRBD1 (5 bases). Germline values: CDR1 MDHEN, CDR2 SYDVKM. The ends were cut back, 8 bases at V and 4 bases at J, with 20 bases in the middle. This CDR3 spans 15 amino acids. The DNA of the CDR3 is TGTGCCAGCCTCAAACTCGGGGCGTCGGCCACTGAAGCTTTCTTT. This translates into CASLKLGASATEAFF. The full variable domain, its missing parts supplied by reference TRBV28 and TRBJ1-1, is DVKVTQSSRYLVKRTGEKVFLECVQDMDHENMFWYRQDPGLGLRLIYFSYDVKMKEKGDIPEGYSVSREKKERFSLILESASTNQTSMYLCASLKLGASATEAFFGQGTRLTVV.